This T cell receptor (beta chain) is drawn from a study of vaccination and CD4 T cells after COVID-19. At the level of the study: Each person enrolled got two BNT162b2 or mRNA-1273 vaccine doses. Sampling that followed vaccination took place a median approximately 70 days after dose two, within a range of 14 to 241. The study's findings and limits: 304 of 307 vaccine-specific clones from convalescent patients were spike mono-reactive.

This CDR3 contains 15 residues. The germline V gene has CDR1 DFQATT and CDR2 SNEGSKA (reference sequence). Scientists ran DNA taken from cultured CD4+ T cells through the Oncomine TCR Beta short-read assay for sequencing. TCRdb recomputed calls from the PCR reads with MiXCR, one row per CDR3 protein. This sample has around 10,000 distinct CDR3 sequences; roughly 62% occur once, and the top ten carry 20% to 30%. As for treatment: approximately nine-day PBMC culture with coronavirus spike peptide pools or control peptides (ViraFEST assay). Negative selection recovered the CD4+ T cells once they had spent nine to eleven days in culture. Comments on this clonotype: Its antigen is as yet unknown.

The V gene is TRBV20-1, the J gene TRBJ2-7; the match to TRBD2 covers 8 bases. Sequenced input: CD4+ T cells from blood, cultured in vitro. The sequence was collected from a human donor who had recovered from COVID-19. The CDR3 region is CSPVSGVAGAYEQYF. The CDR3 bases are TGCAGCCCCGTTAGCGGGGTTGCCGGGGCCTACGAGCAGTACTTC.